This entry lists 7 T cell receptor beta chains sequenced from one sample in a study of response to subunit inactivated influenza vaccine. TCRdb independently ran MiXCR on the RT-PCR reads; one entry per CDR3 protein. Among hundreds of thousands of distinct CDR3 sequences, approximately 10% were seen once, and the ten largest hold 10% to 15%. Sample: PBMCs from blood, taken 35 to 45 days after vaccination. The receptors were sampled from a man aged 45-65 years who received an inactivated influenza vaccine.

The V call is TRBV7-9, the J call TRBJ2-7, with D maybe TRBD1 (6 bases). Per the germline V gene, CDR1 is SEHNR and CDR2 is FQNEAQ (reference sequence). The CDR3 length is 13 residues. V lost 10 bases and J lost 2, with 15 bases in between. The CDR3 region is CATTWGPAYEQYF. DNA of the CDR3: TGTGCCACAACATGGGGGCCAGCCTACGAGCAGTACTTC.

The V call is TRBV7-9, the J call TRBJ1-2; TRBD1 might be the D (5 bases). The CDR3 sequence is 14 residues long. V lost 2 bases and J 6 bases, leaving 13 bases between the germline ends. Germline V CDR1 and CDR2: SEHNR, FQNEAQ (reference sequence). CDR3 coding DNA: TGTGCCAGCAGCTTACAGGGAAAGTTAGATGGCTACACCTTC. It is translated as CASSLQGKLDGYTF.

This chain links TRBV10-1 with TRBJ2-3; TRBD1 matches 7 bases. Germline V gene lookup returns CDR1 WNHNN and CDR2 SYGVQD (reference sequence). The junction had 16 bases not matched to a gene; V was cut back by 7 bases and J by 9 bases. This CDR3 has 15 amino acids. The CDR3 DNA follows: TGCGCCAGCAAGACAGGGTACCAAATCCGCTACACGCAGTATTTT. Protein: CASKTGYQIRYTQYF.

This clonotype occurred a few times. This chain connects TRBV7-2 to TRBJ2-7; TRBD1 might be the D (5 bases). CDR1 is SGHTA and CDR2 is FQGNSA in the germline V gene. CDR3 length: 14 amino acids. The V gene lost 1 base and the J gene lost 5 bases, with 12 bases spanning the gap. The CDR3 DNA reads TGTGCCAGCAGCTTAGTCCAGGGTCTAAACGAGCAGTACTTC. This encodes CASSLVQGLNEQYF.

The genes are TRBV11-2 and TRBJ2-1, with a possible D match to TRBD1 (5 bases). The CDR3 spans 14 residues. The ends were cut back, 8 bases at V and 5 bases at J, with 16 bases in the middle. CDR1 and CDR2 (germline): SGHAT, FQNNGV. CDR3 DNA sequence: TGTGCCAGCCCCAACCAGGGAAATCACAATGAGCAGTTCTTC. Encoded protein: CASPNQGNHNEQFF. Based on the CDR3 plus reference TRBV11-2 and TRBJ2-1, the full variable domain is EAGVAQSPRYKIIEKRQSVAFWCNPISGHATLYWYQQILGQGPKLLIQFQNNGVVDDSQLPKDRFSAERLKGVDSTLKIQPAKLEDSAVYLCASPNQGNHNEQFFGPGTRLTVL.

This clonotype was observed many times. The chain carries TRBV20-1 and TRBJ2-7; 9 nucleotides agree with TRBD2. J was trimmed by 4 bases and V by 6 bases; bases with no gene match: 7. CDR1 and CDR2 from the germline V gene are DFQATT and SNEGSKA (reference sequence). The length of the CDR3 is 13 residues. In nucleotides, the CDR3 is TGCAGTGCCCGGCGGGAGGGCCATTACGAGCAGTACTTC. Translated, it gives CSARREGHYEQYF.

There are a few counts of this clonotype. V and J are TRBV30 and TRBJ1-1, with D possibly matching TRBD1 (6 bases). V was cut by 0 bases and J by 3 bases, with 14 bases left in between. Germline V CDR1 and CDR2: GTSNPN, SVGIG (reference sequence). The CDR3 contains 15 residues. As DNA, the CDR3 is TGTGCCTGGAGTGTACCAGGGGCTGGGTACACTGAAGCTTTCTTT. It specifies CAWSVPGAGYTEAFF.